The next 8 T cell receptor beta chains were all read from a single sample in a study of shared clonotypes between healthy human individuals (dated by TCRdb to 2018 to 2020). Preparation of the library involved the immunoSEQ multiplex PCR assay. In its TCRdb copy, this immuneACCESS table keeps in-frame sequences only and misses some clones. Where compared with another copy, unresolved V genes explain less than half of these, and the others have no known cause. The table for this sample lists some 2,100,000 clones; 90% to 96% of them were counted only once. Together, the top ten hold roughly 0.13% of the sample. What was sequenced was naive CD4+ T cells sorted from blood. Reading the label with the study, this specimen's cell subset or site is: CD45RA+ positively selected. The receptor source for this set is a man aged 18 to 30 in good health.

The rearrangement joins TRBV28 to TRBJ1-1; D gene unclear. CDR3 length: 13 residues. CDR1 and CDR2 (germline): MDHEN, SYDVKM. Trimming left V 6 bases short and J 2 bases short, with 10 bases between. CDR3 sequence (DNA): TGTGCCAGCAGAAGCGGCGGAAACACTGAAGCTTTCTTT. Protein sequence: CASRSGGNTEAFF.

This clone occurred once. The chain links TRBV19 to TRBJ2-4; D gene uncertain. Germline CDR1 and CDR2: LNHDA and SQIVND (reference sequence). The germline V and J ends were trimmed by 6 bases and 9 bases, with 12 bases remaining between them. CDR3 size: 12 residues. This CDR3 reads CASRPLNGIQYF. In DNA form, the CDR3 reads TGTGCCAGTAGGCCTTTAAATGGCATTCAGTACTTC.

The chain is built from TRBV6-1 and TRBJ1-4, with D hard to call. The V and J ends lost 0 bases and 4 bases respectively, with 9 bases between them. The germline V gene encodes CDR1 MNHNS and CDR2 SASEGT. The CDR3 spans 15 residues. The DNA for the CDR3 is TGTGCCAGCAGTGAAGCGCTGACCATTAATGAAAAACTGTTTTTT. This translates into CASSEALTINEKLFF.

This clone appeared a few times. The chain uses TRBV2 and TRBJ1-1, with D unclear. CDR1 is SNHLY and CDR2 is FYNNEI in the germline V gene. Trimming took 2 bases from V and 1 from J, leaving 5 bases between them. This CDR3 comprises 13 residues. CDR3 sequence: CASSELGNTEAFF. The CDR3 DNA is TGTGCCAGCAGTGAACTCGGGAACACTGAAGCTTTCTTT.

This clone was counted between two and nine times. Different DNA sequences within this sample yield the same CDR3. CDR3 nucleotides: TGTGCCAGCTCACCACCGGGACAGACCTACGAGCAGTACTTC. Residues: CASSPPGQTYEQYF. The chain uses TRBV18 and TRBJ2-7, with 7 nucleotides matching TRBD1. V dropped 0 bases and J dropped 2; count of bases not matched to a gene: 1. The CDR3 covers 14 residues. CDR1 KGHSH and CDR2 LQKENI come from the germline V gene.

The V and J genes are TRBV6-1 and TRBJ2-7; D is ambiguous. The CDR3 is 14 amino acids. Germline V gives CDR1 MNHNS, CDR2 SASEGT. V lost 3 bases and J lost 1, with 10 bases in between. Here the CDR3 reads CASSEAPLSYEQYF. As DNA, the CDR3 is TGTGCCAGCAGTGAGGCGCCTTTATCCTACGAGCAGTACTTC.

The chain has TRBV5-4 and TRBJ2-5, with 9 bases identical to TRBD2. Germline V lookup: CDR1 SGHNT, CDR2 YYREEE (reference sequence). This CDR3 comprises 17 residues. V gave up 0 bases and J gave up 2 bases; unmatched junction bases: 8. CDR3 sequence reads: CASSLDLAGPIQETQYF. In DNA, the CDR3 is TGTGCCAGCAGCTTGGACCTAGCGGGGCCCATTCAAGAGACCCAGTACTTC.

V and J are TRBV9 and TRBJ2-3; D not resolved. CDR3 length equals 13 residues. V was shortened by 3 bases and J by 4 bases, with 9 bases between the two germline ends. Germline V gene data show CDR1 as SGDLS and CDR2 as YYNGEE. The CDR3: CASSGGTSDTQYF. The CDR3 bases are TGTGCCAGCAGCGGGGGAACATCAGATACGCAGTATTTT.